The sample holds a few counts of the clone carrying this T cell receptor beta chain. Its antigen is not known. This sample is part of a study of blood T cells in healthy people across ages. Study-wide results and caveats: Getting older went along with TCR beta diversity per million T cells dropping roughly linearly.

With a J-beta primer mix and a sample-barcoded 5' primer, a second PCR ran about 6 to 11 cycles. Each CDR3 protein gets one entry after TCRdb re-called the 5' RACE reads with MiXCR. The sample carries roughly 1.5 million distinct CDR3 sequences, 42% recorded once. Sequencing used blood. This TCR was recovered from a woman younger than 30 in good health.

This CDR3 reads CASSSPPSGDFNEQFF. The CDR3 DNA reads as TGTGCCAGCAGCTCCCCACCTAGCGGGGACTTCAATGAGCAGTTCTTC. J is TRBJ2-1 and V is TRBV7-9, with 9 nucleotides matching TRBD2. Germline CDR1 SEHNR, CDR2 FQNEAQ (reference sequence). V trimming: 4 bases; J trimming: 6 bases; junction bases outside the gene matches: 10. The CDR3 contains 16 residues.